This record looks at one T cell receptor beta chain sequence and its context. The CDR3 totals 16 residues. In germline, CDR1 is MNHNY, CDR2 SVGAGI (reference sequence). V was pared by 7 bases and J by 0 bases, with 17 bases between. The data were obtained in a study of naive and memory T cell subsets. Four PCR rounds used nested alpha and beta constant region primers plus the SP2 primer. For blood and skin samples, reverse transcription used TCR alpha and beta constant primers. One entry per CDR3 protein results from TCRdb running MiXCR on the 5' RACE reads. The top ten clones hold around 2.6% of a sample with 25,000 to 35,000 distinct CDR3 sequences, 16% of them seen once. A UMI-containing oligonucleotide was joined by 3' ligation to the TCR cDNA template. Whole-blood samples were 2.5 to 3 ml of peripheral blood from healthy adult volunteers.

The chain links TRBV6-6 to TRBJ2-3; the D gene could be TRBD1 or TRBD2 (6 bases each). This TCR derives from a female donor in good health. CDR3 sequence: CASTRRGGQSTDTQYF. DNA of the CDR3: TGTGCCAGCACCCGTAGAGGGGGGCAAAGCACAGATACGCAGTATTTT.